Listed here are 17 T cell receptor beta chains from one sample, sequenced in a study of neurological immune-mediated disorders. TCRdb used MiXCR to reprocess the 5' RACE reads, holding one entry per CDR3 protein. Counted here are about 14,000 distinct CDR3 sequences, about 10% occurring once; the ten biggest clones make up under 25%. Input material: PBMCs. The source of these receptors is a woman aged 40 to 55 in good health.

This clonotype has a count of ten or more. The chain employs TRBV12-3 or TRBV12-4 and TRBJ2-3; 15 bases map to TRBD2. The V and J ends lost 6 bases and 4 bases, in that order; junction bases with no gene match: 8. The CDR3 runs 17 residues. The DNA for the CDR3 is TGTGCCAGCAGGAGCGGGACTAGCGGGAGGAGGTCAGATACGCAGTATTTT. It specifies CASRSGTSGRRSDTQYF.

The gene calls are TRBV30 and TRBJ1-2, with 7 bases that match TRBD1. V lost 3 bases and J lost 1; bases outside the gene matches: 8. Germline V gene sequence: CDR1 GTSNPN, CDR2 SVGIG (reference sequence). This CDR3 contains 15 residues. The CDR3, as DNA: TGTGCCTGGAGCCTCGGGACAGACCTTAACTATGGCTACACCTTC. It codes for CAWSLGTDLNYGYTF.

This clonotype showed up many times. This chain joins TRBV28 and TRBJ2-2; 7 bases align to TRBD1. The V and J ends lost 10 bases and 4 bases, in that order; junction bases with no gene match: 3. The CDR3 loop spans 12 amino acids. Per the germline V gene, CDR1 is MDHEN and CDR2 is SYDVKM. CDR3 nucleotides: TGTGCCACCAACAGGGGCACCGGGGAGCTGTTTTTT. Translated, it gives CATNRGTGELFF.

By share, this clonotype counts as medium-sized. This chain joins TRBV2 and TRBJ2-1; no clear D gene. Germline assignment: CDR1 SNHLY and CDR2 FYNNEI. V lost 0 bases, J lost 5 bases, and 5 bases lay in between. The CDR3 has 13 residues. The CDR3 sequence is CASSEAHDNEQFF. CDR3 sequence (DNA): TGTGCCAGCAGTGAAGCGCACGACAATGAGCAGTTCTTC.

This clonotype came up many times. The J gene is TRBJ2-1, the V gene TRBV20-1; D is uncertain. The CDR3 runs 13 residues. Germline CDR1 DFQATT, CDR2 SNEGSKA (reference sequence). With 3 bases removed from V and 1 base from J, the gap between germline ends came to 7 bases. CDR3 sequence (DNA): TGCAGTGCTAGCATAGGGTCCTACAATGAGCAGTTCTTC. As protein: CSASIGSYNEQFF.

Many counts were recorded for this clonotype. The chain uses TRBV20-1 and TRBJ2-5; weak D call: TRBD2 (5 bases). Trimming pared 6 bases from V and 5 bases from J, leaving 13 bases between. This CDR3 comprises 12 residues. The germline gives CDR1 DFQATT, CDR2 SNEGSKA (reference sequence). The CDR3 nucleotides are TGCAGTGCCACCGAGGGCGTCGAGACCCAGTACTTC. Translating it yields CSATEGVETQYF.

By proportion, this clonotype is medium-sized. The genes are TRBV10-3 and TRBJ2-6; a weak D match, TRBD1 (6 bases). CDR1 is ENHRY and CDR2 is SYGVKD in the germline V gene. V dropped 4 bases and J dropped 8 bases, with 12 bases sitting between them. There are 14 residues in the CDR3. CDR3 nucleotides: TGTGCCATCAGTGTGGGAGACAGGTCCAACGTCCTGACTTTC. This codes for CAISVGDRSNVLTF.

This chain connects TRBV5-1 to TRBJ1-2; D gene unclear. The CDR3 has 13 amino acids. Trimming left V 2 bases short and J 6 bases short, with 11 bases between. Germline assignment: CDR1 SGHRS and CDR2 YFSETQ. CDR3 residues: CASSFGSSDGYTF. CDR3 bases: TGCGCCAGCAGCTTTGGCTCGTCAGATGGCTACACCTTC.

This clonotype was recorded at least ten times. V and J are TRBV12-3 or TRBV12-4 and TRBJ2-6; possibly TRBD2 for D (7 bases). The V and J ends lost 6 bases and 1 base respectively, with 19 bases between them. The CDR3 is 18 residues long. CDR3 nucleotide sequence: TGTGCCAGCAGGGGCCGGGGGGCAGGGGATTCTGGGGCCAACGTCCTGACTTTC. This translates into CASRGRGAGDSGANVLTF.

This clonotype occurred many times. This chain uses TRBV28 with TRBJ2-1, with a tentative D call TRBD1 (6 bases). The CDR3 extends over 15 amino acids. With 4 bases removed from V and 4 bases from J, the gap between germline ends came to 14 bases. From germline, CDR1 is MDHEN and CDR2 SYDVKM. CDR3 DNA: TGTGCCAGCAGTTCACAGGGTGGGATTTACAATGAGCAGTTCTTC. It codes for CASSSQGGIYNEQFF.

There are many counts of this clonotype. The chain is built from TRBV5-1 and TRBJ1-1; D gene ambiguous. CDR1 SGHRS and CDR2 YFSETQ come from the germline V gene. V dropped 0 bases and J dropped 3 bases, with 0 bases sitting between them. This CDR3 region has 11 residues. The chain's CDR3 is CASSLDTEAFF. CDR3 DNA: TGCGCCAGCAGCTTGGACACTGAAGCTTTCTTT.

Here the CDR3 DNA reads TGTGCCAGCAGCTCTACCCTTGCTTACGAGCAGTACTTC. Its protein product is CASSSTLAYEQYF. V gene TRBV11-2 combines with J gene TRBJ2-7; D is unresolved. The CDR3 is 13 amino acids. The germline gives CDR1 SGHAT, CDR2 FQNNGV. V shed 4 bases and J shed 4 bases, with 11 bases lying between them.

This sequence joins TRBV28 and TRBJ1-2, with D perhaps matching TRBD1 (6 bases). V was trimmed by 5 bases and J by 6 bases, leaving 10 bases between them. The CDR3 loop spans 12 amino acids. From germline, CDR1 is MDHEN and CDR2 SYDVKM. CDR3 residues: CASSLWTDGYTF. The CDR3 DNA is TGTGCCAGCAGTCTCTGGACAGATGGCTACACCTTC.

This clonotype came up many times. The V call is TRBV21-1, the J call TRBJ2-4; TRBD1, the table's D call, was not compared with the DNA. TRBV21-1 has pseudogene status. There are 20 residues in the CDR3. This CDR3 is CASSKALMRTGIISKNIQYF. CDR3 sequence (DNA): TGTGCCAGCAGCAAAGCGCTTATGAGGACAGGGATAATCTCCAAAAACATTCAGTACTTC.

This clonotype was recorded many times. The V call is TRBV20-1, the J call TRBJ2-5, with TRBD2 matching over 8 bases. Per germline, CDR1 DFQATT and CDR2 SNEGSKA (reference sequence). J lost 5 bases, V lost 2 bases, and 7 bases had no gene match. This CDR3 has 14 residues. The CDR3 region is CSARSGGAKETQYF. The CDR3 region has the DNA TGCAGTGCTAGATCCGGGGGGGCGAAGGAGACCCAGTACTTC.

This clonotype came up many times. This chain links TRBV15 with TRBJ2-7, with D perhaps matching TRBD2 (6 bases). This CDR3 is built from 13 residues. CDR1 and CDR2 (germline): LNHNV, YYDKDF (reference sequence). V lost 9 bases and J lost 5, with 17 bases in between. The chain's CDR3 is CATHRPGEDEQYF. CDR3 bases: TGTGCCACTCACCGCCCCGGGGAGGACGAGCAGTACTTC. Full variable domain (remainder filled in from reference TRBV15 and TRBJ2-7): DAMVIQNPRYQVTQFGKPVTLSCSQTLNHNVMYWYQQKSSQAPKLLFHYYDKDFNNEADTPDNFQSRRPNTSFCFLDIRSPGLGDTAMYLCATHRPGEDEQYFGPGTRLTVT.

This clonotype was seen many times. The CDR3 coding sequence is TGCGCCAGCAGCTTGGGGGGTTTTCCAGATACGCAGTATTTT. It specifies CASSLGGFPDTQYF. The rearrangement uses TRBV5-1 and TRBJ2-3; D remains unclear. Trimming removed 0 bases from V and 4 bases from J, with 9 bases in between. Germline values: CDR1 SGHRS, CDR2 YFSETQ. The CDR3 loop spans 14 amino acids.